This record covers a single T cell receptor (beta chain). The junction had 6 bases not matched to a gene; V was cut back by 4 bases and J by 6 bases. There are 14 residues in the CDR3. Per germline, CDR1 PRHDT and CDR2 FYEKMQ (reference sequence). The data belong to a study of technical replicates of blood from several donors. The table came from immunoSEQ multiplex PCR; TCRdb's copy has only in-frame clones and leaves some out. This table has about 69,000 clones, about 90% appearing once. Sequencing was carried out using PBMCs. The source of this sequence is a human donor in good health. Some clones in this sample may be carry-over from other donors' samples. The chain employs TRBV13 and TRBJ2-1, with TRBD2 matching 7 bases. CDR3 in DNA: TGTGCCAGCAGCTCAGGGCGGGGGTTCAATGAGCAGTTCTTC. It codes for CASSSGRGFNEQFF.